This T cell receptor beta chain was sequenced in a study of PD-1 blockade in classical Hodgkin lymphoma. Study-level background: Patients were administered nivolumab (3 mg/kg intravenously) every 2 weeks. The study, taken as a whole, reports: Excluded were patients who started nivolumab under 1 year after ASCT, a group that had lower diversity.

This clone occurred once. What it binds is not known. Time point described: cycle 4 day 1 (C4D1), after six to seven weeks of nivolumab. After autologous stem cell transplantation all patients relapsed, and prior brentuximab vedotin exposure differed between cohorts. TCRdb keeps only in-frame clones here, not all; method: immunoSEQ multiplex PCR. The profile covers tens of thousands of clones, with about 77% appearing a single time and 9.4% taken by the ten largest. Germline assignment: CDR1 SQVTM and CDR2 ANQGSEA. This CDR3 region has 19 residues. The trim removed 5 bases at V and 4 bases at J, leaving 14 bases unmatched.

This chain links TRBV29-1 with TRBJ2-1; 16 positions match TRBD2. This receptor was identified in a human donor with classical Hodgkin lymphoma. The specimen was peripheral blood mononuclear cells (PBMCs), collected before the fourth cycle of nivolumab. The CDR3 DNA is TGCAGCGTTCTACCAACGGGACTAGCGGGGGGGGTTCGATACAATGAGCAGTTCTTC. This gives the protein CSVLPTGLAGGVRYNEQFF.